The sequence of this T cell receptor (beta chain) was determined in a study of T cell responses to AZD1222 COVID-19 vaccine. TCRdb keeps only in-frame clones here, not all; method: immunoSEQ multiplex PCR. The sample includes 100,000 to 150,000 clones, around 86% of them seen just once. This sample comprised peripheral blood, obtained on day 0 of AZD1222 vaccination. This receptor was taken from an adult in good health.

CDR3 DNA: TGTGCCAGCAGCCACAAGGGGCCCGATCAGCCCCAGCATTTT. Protein sequence: CASSHKGPDQPQHF. The chain employs TRBV2 and TRBJ1-5; D may be TRBD1 (5 bases). Germline-derived CDR1 and CDR2 are SNHLY and FYNNEI. The length of the CDR3 is 14 residues. Trimming pared 6 bases from V and 5 bases from J, leaving 14 bases between.